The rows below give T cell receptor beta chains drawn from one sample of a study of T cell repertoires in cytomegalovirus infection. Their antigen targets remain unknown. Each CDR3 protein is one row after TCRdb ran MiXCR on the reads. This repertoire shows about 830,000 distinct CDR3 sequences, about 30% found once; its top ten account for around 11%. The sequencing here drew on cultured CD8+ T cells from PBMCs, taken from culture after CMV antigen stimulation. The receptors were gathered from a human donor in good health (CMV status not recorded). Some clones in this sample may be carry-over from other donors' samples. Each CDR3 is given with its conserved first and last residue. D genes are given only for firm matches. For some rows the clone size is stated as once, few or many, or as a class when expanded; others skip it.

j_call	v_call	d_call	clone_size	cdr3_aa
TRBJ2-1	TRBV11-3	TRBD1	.	CASSSTGQGLYNEQFF
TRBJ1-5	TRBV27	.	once	CASSFFGETQPQHF
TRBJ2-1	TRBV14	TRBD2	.	CASSHPGRGVYNEQFF
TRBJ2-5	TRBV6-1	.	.	CASSPTSAPQETQYF
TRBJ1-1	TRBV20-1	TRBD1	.	CSASDGQGNTEAFF
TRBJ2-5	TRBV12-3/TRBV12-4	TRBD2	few	CASSLDPLTSGGAETQYF
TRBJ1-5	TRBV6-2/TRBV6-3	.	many	CASSYTGPYSNQPQHF
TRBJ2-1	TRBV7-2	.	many	CASSLSGALYNEQFF
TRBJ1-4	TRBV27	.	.	CASSSSRGLKSHEKLFF
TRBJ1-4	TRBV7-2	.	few	CASSLVSVSVEKLFF
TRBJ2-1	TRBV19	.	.	CASTRDGYNEQFF
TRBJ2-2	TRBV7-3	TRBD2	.	CASRVTSGGNTGELFF
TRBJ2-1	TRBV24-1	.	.	CATSDRELRFF
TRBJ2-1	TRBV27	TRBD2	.	CASSPTTSGGAYEQFF
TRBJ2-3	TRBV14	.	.	CASSLSGRGRNLDTQYF
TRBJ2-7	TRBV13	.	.	CASPSAGEQYF
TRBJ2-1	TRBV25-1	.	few	CASSEYLREAQKSSYNEQFF
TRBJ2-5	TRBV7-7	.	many	CASSLAPFAQETQYF
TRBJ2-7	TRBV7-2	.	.	CASSLGDSFTYEQYF
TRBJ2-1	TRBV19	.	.	CASSISRGAGNEQFF
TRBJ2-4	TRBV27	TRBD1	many	CASSRQGTLAKNIQYF
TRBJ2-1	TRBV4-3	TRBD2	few	CASSQDMNLRWGGNEQFF
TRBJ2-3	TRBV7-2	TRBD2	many	CASSPYSSLAGAPPDTQYF
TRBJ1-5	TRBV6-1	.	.	CASTPGPDSNQPQHF
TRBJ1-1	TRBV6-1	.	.	CASSEFPPWNTEAFF
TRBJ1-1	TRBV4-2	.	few	CASSQDLWNTEAFF
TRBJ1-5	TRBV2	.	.	CASKKEGVNQPQHF
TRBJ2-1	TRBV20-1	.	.	CSARERGYNEQFF
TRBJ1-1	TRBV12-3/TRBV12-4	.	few	CASSSRQTNTEAFF
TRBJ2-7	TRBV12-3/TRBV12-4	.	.	CASSFSNDPNYEQYF
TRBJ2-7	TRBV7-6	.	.	CASSFQVHYEQYF
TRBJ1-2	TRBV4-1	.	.	CASSQDGRAWGYGYTF
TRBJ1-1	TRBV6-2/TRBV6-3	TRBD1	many	CASSPPPGQGGTNTEAFF
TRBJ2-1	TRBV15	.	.	CATSRDRRGISYNEQFF
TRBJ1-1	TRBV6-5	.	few	CASSFYTGRQAFF
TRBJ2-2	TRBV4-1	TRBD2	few	CASRGSTGGGTGELFF
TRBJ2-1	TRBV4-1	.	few	CASSQDGGSNEQFF
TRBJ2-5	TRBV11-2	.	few	CASSLRHFEETQYF
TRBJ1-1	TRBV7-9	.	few	CASSYRTGMNTEAFF
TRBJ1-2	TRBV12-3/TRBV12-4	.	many	CASSLVGAQTF
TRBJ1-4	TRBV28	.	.	CASSFGGRGEKLFF
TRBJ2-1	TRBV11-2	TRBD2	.	CASSGLAGAKNEQFF
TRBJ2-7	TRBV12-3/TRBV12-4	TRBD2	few	CASSLPGLAFEQYF
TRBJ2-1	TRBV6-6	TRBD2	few	CASSYRHEVAGEYEQFF
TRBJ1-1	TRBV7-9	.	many	CASSLLRRQNTEAFF
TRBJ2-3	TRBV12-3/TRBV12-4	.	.	CASNSPGALPDTQYF
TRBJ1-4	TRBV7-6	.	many	CASGASEKLFF
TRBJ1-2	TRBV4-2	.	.	CASSQDWQVDEVYGYTF
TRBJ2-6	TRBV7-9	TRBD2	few	CASSSSTSGGISGANVLTF
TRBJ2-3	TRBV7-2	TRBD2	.	CDSSPIGSGGADTQYF
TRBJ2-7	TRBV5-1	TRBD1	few	CASSLTDRGYEQYF
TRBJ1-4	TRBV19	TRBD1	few	CASSNQSGTGIEKLFF
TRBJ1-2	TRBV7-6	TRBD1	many	CASSLVRPVDRAANYGYTF
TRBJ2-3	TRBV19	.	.	CASGRGRLGTDTQYF
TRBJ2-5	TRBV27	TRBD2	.	CASKRAGGPQETQYF
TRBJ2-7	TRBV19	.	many	CASSPDNTYEQYF
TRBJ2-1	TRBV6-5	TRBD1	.	CASSYSRTGELYNEQFF
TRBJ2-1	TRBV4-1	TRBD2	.	CASSAGGVNNEQFF
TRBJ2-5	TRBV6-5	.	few	CASSYSPIQETQYF